These T cell receptor beta chains were read from a single sample in a study of shared clonotypes between healthy human individuals. The table came from immunoSEQ multiplex PCR; TCRdb's copy has only in-frame clones and leaves some out. In the table there are approximately 2.4 million clones, approximately 96% of which are singletons. The sample was naive CD4+ T cells sorted from blood. The receptors were sampled from a man aged 18 to 29 in good health. CDR3s include the opening cysteine and the closing phenylalanine or tryptophan. The order of the fields is V gene, J gene, D gene, clone size, CDR3 DNA, CDR3 protein. The D gene is left open where the match is weak. Only part of the rows carry a size: once, few, many, or a class if the clone is expanded.

v_gene: TRBV5-1
j_gene: TRBJ2-5
d_gene: .
abundance: .
CDR3nt: TGCGCCAGCAGCTTGGCCGGGCAGGGTGGAGAGACCCAGTACTTC
CDR3aa: CASSLAGQGGETQYF

v_gene: TRBV7-9
j_gene: TRBJ2-1
d_gene: .
abundance: once
CDR3nt: TGTGCCAGCAGCTTCATGGGCAGGTCCGGAGGGACGAATGAGCAGTTCTTC
CDR3aa: CASSFMGRSGGTNEQFF

v_gene: TRBV19
j_gene: TRBJ2-7
d_gene: .
abundance: .
CDR3nt: TGTGCCAGTAGTTCGTCTGGTTATTACTCCTACGAGCAGTACTTC
CDR3aa: CASSSSGYYSYEQYF

v_gene: TRBV10-3
j_gene: TRBJ2-7
d_gene: TRBD2
abundance: .
CDR3nt: TGTGCCGTCCAGCGGGAGATCGGGTCCGAGCAGTACTTC
CDR3aa: CAVQREIGSEQYF

v_gene: TRBV30
j_gene: TRBJ1-3
d_gene: TRBD1
abundance: .
CDR3nt: TGTGCCTGGACCCAGGGGGACTCTGGAAACGCCATATATTTT
CDR3aa: CAWTQGDSGNAIYF

v_gene: TRBV18
j_gene: TRBJ2-7
d_gene: TRBD2
abundance: .
CDR3nt: TGTGCCAGCTCATTTTCGGGACTAGCGGGAGAACAGCAGTACTTC
CDR3aa: CASSFSGLAGEQQYF

v_gene: TRBV28
j_gene: TRBJ1-1
d_gene: .
abundance: .
CDR3nt: TGTGCCAGCAGGGGCGGGGGGTTGAACACTGAAGCTTTCTTT
CDR3aa: CASRGGGLNTEAFF

v_gene: TRBV7-9
j_gene: TRBJ1-2
d_gene: .
abundance: .
CDR3nt: TGTGCCAGCTCGGGGCCGGTGGGTGTCTATGGCTACACCTTC
CDR3aa: CASSGPVGVYGYTF

v_gene: TRBV5-1
j_gene: TRBJ2-5
d_gene: TRBD2
abundance: once
CDR3nt: TGCGCCAGCAGCTTCCGCGGGGGGGCAGGATTGGAGACCCAGTACTTC
CDR3aa: CASSFRGGAGLETQYF

v_gene: TRBV6-5
j_gene: TRBJ1-1
d_gene: .
abundance: once
CDR3nt: TGTGCCAGCAGTTCAAGTACTGAAGCTTTCTTT
CDR3aa: CASSSSTEAFF

v_gene: TRBV5-1
j_gene: TRBJ1-2
d_gene: .
abundance: once
CDR3nt: TGCGCCAGCAGCTCCTCGATTACCGTTGGCTACACCTTC
CDR3aa: CASSSSITVGYTF

v_gene: TRBV5-1
j_gene: TRBJ1-3
d_gene: .
abundance: .
CDR3nt: TGCGCCAGCAGCTTGACGGCAGACCCTGGAAACACCATATATTTT
CDR3aa: CASSLTADPGNTIYF

v_gene: TRBV18
j_gene: TRBJ2-5
d_gene: .
abundance: once
CDR3nt: TGTGCCAGCTCACCACGGGAGTGGGAGACCCAGTACTTC
CDR3aa: CASSPREWETQYF

v_gene: TRBV9
j_gene: TRBJ2-3
d_gene: .
abundance: once
CDR3nt: TGTGCCAGCAGCGAGGGCCCTGGGGTAGCACAGAAGAGCACAGATACGCAGTATTTT
CDR3aa: CASSEGPGVAQKSTDTQYF

v_gene: TRBV7-9
j_gene: TRBJ2-7
d_gene: TRBD2
abundance: .
CDR3nt: TGTGCCAGCAGCCCAAGGGGACTAGCGGGAGTGGGGGAGCAGTACTTC
CDR3aa: CASSPRGLAGVGEQYF

v_gene: TRBV5-1
j_gene: TRBJ2-1
d_gene: .
abundance: .
CDR3nt: TGCGCCAGCAGCTCGGGGGACTCTCCCCGGGAGCAGTTCTTC
CDR3aa: CASSSGDSPREQFF

v_gene: TRBV2
j_gene: TRBJ1-5
d_gene: .
abundance: .
CDR3nt: TGTGCCAGCAAGATGGGGGTACGGCAGCCCCAGCATTTT
CDR3aa: CASKMGVRQPQHF

v_gene: TRBV28
j_gene: TRBJ1-2
d_gene: .
abundance: once
CDR3nt: TGTGCCAGCAGTTTAACTGCGGGTGGCCGTTCTACCGGCGGCTACACCTTC
CDR3aa: CASSLTAGGRSTGGYTF

v_gene: TRBV11-2
j_gene: TRBJ2-3
d_gene: .
abundance: .
CDR3nt: TGTGCCAGCAGCCCCCCAAGCACAGATACGCAGTATTTT
CDR3aa: CASSPPSTDTQYF

v_gene: TRBV30
j_gene: TRBJ2-7
d_gene: TRBD1
abundance: .
CDR3nt: TGTGCCTGGAAACCTATACCAAGACAGGGTAGCCACGAGCAGTACTTC
CDR3aa: CAWKPIPRQGSHEQYF

v_gene: TRBV6-5
j_gene: TRBJ1-4
d_gene: .
abundance: .
CDR3nt: TGTGCCAGCAGTCACCGGGGGGGTGATGAAAAACTGTTTTTT
CDR3aa: CASSHRGGDEKLFF

v_gene: TRBV7-6
j_gene: TRBJ1-4
d_gene: .
abundance: .
CDR3nt: TGTGCCAGCAGCTTAGTCCCGCCCGGGGGCGGCGGGGAAAAACTGTTTTTT
CDR3aa: CASSLVPPGGGGEKLFF

v_gene: TRBV5-1
j_gene: TRBJ2-1
d_gene: TRBD1
abundance: once
CDR3nt: TGCGCCAGCAGATCCGAAACATTTAGACAGGGGGCGCGGAGGAACCGCTCCTACAATGAGCAGTTCTTC
CDR3aa: CASRSETFRQGARRNRSYNEQFF

v_gene: TRBV30
j_gene: TRBJ1-6
d_gene: TRBD1
abundance: .
CDR3nt: TGTGCCTGGAGTGTAGAGACAGGGTTAGGAAATTCACCCCTCCACTTT
CDR3aa: CAWSVETGLGNSPLHF

v_gene: TRBV5-6
j_gene: TRBJ2-7
d_gene: .
abundance: .
CDR3nt: TGTGCCAGCAGCTCCTGGGACCCTAGGTCCTACGAGCAGTACTTC
CDR3aa: CASSSWDPRSYEQYF

v_gene: TRBV19
j_gene: TRBJ2-2
d_gene: TRBD1
abundance: once
CDR3nt: TGTGCCAGTAGTGTGCTCCGGGACAGTTACACCGGGGAGCTGTTTTTT
CDR3aa: CASSVLRDSYTGELFF

v_gene: TRBV2
j_gene: TRBJ2-5
d_gene: .
abundance: .
CDR3nt: TGTGCCAGCACCCCACTTAGCGGTTCACAAGAGACCCAGTACTTC
CDR3aa: CASTPLSGSQETQYF

v_gene: TRBV5-1
j_gene: TRBJ2-1
d_gene: .
abundance: .
CDR3nt: TGCGCCAGCAGCTTGGGGGTGGCGGGCCCCCTCAATGAGCAGTTCTTC
CDR3aa: CASSLGVAGPLNEQFF